The 24 T cell receptor beta chains below all came from one sample that was sequenced in a study of shared clonotypes between healthy human individuals. CD45RO-negative cells were positively selected for CCR7, leaving out terminally differentiated effector memory CD45RA+ cells. Only in-frame clones appear in the TCRdb table, and some are missing; sequencing was by immunoSEQ multiplex PCR. The sample yields some 600,000 clones, around 96% seen once. The sequenced sample consisted of naive CD8+ T cells sorted from blood. All receptors come from a woman aged 25 to 39 in good health.

The V call is TRBV15, the J call TRBJ2-1; 7 nucleotides line up with TRBD2. CDR3 length: 16 residues. The germline CDR1 and CDR2 sequences are LNHNV and YYDKDF (reference sequence). Trimming cost V 0 bases and J 6 bases; bases outside gene matches: 8. The CDR3 protein is CATSREGLSLVNEQFF. CDR3 sequence (DNA): TGTGCCACCAGCAGAGAGGGACTATCTTTAGTCAATGAGCAGTTCTTC.

CDR3 residues: CASSLKAGVDEQYF. The DNA of the CDR3 is TGTGCCAGCAGCTTAAAAGCGGGAGTCGACGAGCAGTACTTC. The chain recombines TRBV7-6 with TRBJ2-7; 8 nucleotides align to TRBD2. Germline loops: CDR1 SGHVS, CDR2 FNYEAQ. The CDR3 sequence is 14 residues long. J was trimmed by 5 bases and V by 2 bases; bases with no gene match: 5.

The J gene is TRBJ2-3, the V gene TRBV5-8; D not resolved. V was trimmed by 9 bases and J by 4 bases, leaving 6 bases between them. Per germline, CDR1 SGHTS and CDR2 YDEGEE. This CDR3 is 10 amino acids long. The CDR3: CANRSDTQYF. CDR3 coding DNA: TGTGCCAACCGATCAGATACGCAGTATTTT.

J is TRBJ1-2 and V is TRBV6-1; no reliable D call. The V and J ends lost 6 bases and 3 bases respectively, with 17 bases between them. The CDR3 sequence is 15 residues long. The V gene's germline CDR1 is MNHNS and CDR2 SASEGT. CDR3 sequence (DNA): TGTGCCAGCAGGACCGTAGGGATTGACGACTATGGCTACACCTTC. Protein sequence: CASRTVGIDDYGYTF.

The chain has TRBV10-2 and TRBJ2-5; 7 bases map to TRBD2. V was clipped by 6 bases and J by 1 base; unmatched bases: 5. Germline lookup yields CDR1 WSHSY and CDR2 SAAADI. The CDR3 is made up of 14 amino acids. The CDR3 nucleotides are TGCGCCAGCAGCGGAGCGGGGACCCAAGAGACCCAGTACTTC. This codes for CASSGAGTQETQYF.

The chain has TRBV11-2 and TRBJ2-4; D gene unclear. This CDR3 has 14 amino acids. The V gene's germline CDR1 is SGHAT and CDR2 FQNNGV. V was clipped by 0 bases and J by 6 bases, with 9 bases between them. CDR3 sequence: CASSLEVIGNIQYF. The CDR3 nucleotides are TGTGCCAGCAGCTTAGAGGTAATCGGAAACATTCAGTACTTC.

The rearrangement links TRBV28 to TRBJ2-5, with D possibly being TRBD2 (6 bases). This CDR3 is built from 14 residues. Trimming took off 6 bases at V and 2 bases at J, with 13 bases between the two ends. Per germline, CDR1 MDHEN and CDR2 SYDVKM. The CDR3 nucleotides are TGTGCCAGCAGGACTAGGGACGTGCAAGAGACCCAGTACTTC. Its protein is CASRTRDVQETQYF.

The V call is TRBV6-5, the J call TRBJ2-1; weak D call: TRBD2 (6 bases). Between the trimmed V and J ends, which lost 3 bases and 7 bases, there was a span of 13 bases. The germline gives CDR1 MNHEY, CDR2 SVGAGI. The CDR3 consists of 14 residues. CDR3 amino acids: CASSYGLALNEQFF. The CDR3 DNA reads TGTGCCAGCAGTTATGGGCTAGCGTTGAATGAGCAGTTCTTC.

This chain uses TRBV4-1 with TRBJ2-7; 9 nucleotides agree with TRBD2. Germline V gives CDR1 MGHRA, CDR2 YSYEKL. Trimming removed 1 base from V and 3 bases from J; junction bases left unmatched: 4. The CDR3 covers 15 residues. CDR3 sequence (DNA): TGCGCCAGCAGCCAAGTAGCGGGAGACCTCTACGAGCAGTACTTC. It yields the protein CASSQVAGDLYEQYF.

V gene TRBV2 combines with J gene TRBJ2-5; 9 bases fit TRBD2. Trimming cost V 3 bases and J 2 bases; bases outside gene matches: 4. Germline CDR1 and CDR2: SNHLY and FYNNEI. The CDR3 sequence is 15 residues long. CDR3 loop: CASSDISGRQETQYF. The CDR3 DNA is TGTGCCAGCAGTGATATTAGCGGGAGACAAGAGACCCAGTACTTC.

This chain connects TRBV9 to TRBJ1-2, with TRBD1 identical over 11 bases. V gave up 3 bases and J gave up 4 bases; unmatched junction bases: 8. The CDR3 totals 16 residues. Germline values: CDR1 SGDLS, CDR2 YYNGEE. CDR3 coding DNA: TGTGCCAGCAGCGGGACAGGGGGCGCTCAGAGCTATGGCTACACCTTC. It is translated as CASSGTGGAQSYGYTF.

The count of this clone is one. This chain links TRBV5-4 with TRBJ2-2; no firm D call. The V and J ends lost 4 bases and 7 bases respectively, with 8 bases between them. CDR1 SGHNT and CDR2 YYREEE come from the germline V gene (reference sequence). The CDR3 covers 12 residues. CDR3: CASSRGSGELFF. The DNA of the CDR3 is TGTGCCAGCAGCCGAGGTAGCGGGGAGCTGTTTTTT. Complete variable domain (other parts from reference TRBV5-4 and TRBJ2-2): ETGVTQSPTHLIKTRGQQVTLRCSSQSGHNTVSWYQQALGQGPQFIFQYYREEENGRGNFPPRFSGLQFPNYSSELNVNALELDDSALYLCASSRGSGELFFGEGSRLTVL.

This clone appeared once. This chain links TRBV29-1 with TRBJ2-1; the match to TRBD1 covers 9 bases. Germline V gene lookup returns CDR1 SQVTM and CDR2 ANQGSEA. The CDR3 extends over 14 amino acids. J gave up 8 bases and V 7 bases, and 12 bases lay outside the gene matches. CDR3: CSADLRDREDEQFF. The CDR3 DNA sequence: TGCAGCGCCGACCTCCGGGACAGGGAAGATGAGCAGTTCTTC.

The chain employs TRBV15 and TRBJ2-1; 7 nucleotides match TRBD2. V trimming: 9 bases; J trimming: 4 bases; junction bases outside the gene matches: 9. The CDR3 is made up of 14 amino acids. Germline-derived CDR1 and CDR2 are LNHNV and YYDKDF (reference sequence). As DNA, the CDR3 is TGTGCCACTCGACCTGGGAGGGCATACAATGAGCAGTTCTTC. Encoded protein: CATRPGRAYNEQFF.

The CDR3 nucleotides read TGTGCCAGTAGTATTGGACGGCTGAGGGACACTGAAGCTTTCTTT. Residues: CASSIGRLRDTEAFF. J is TRBJ1-1 and V is TRBV19; no definite D call. The CDR3 runs 15 residues. Germline CDR1 and CDR2: LNHDA and SQIVND (reference sequence). Deletions cut 3 bases from V and 3 bases from J, with 14 bases between. The full variable domain, completed using reference TRBV19 and TRBJ1-1, is DGGITQSPKYLFRKEGQNVTLSCEQNLNHDAMYWYRQDPGQGLRLIYYSQIVNDFQKGDIAEGYSVSREKKESFPLTVTSAQKNPTAFYLCASSIGRLRDTEAFFGQGTRLTVV.

The V call is TRBV28, the J call TRBJ1-3; no firm D call. Trimming left V 2 bases short and J 0 bases short, with 20 bases between. The CDR3 consists of 19 residues. Germline V lookup: CDR1 MDHEN, CDR2 SYDVKM. The CDR3 protein is CASSLRVPTTKPSGNTIYF. The CDR3 nucleotides read TGTGCCAGCAGTTTACGTGTACCGACCACCAAACCCTCTGGAAACACCATATATTTT.

This chain links TRBV23-1 with TRBJ1-2; TRBD1 aligns across 7 bases. TRBV23-1 is marked as an open reading frame, function uncertain. After removal of 4 bases from V and 6 bases from J, the junction contained 11 bases not matched to a gene. This CDR3 is 15 amino acids long. The CDR3 DNA sequence: TGCGCCAGCAGTCCTCGACAGGGAAGAGTCCATGGCTACACCTTC. Its translation is CASSPRQGRVHGYTF.

Of note for this clone: This same CDR3 is encoded by further DNA sequences in the sample. V is TRBV7-9 and J is TRBJ1-2; D is unclear. This CDR3 spans 12 amino acids. The germline V gene has CDR1 SEHNR and CDR2 FQNEAQ (reference sequence). V gave up 5 bases and J gave up 6 bases, with 10 bases separating them. Here the CDR3 reads CASSLARDGYTF. DNA for the CDR3: TGTGCCAGCAGCCTGGCCCGGGATGGCTACACCTTC.

This chain connects TRBV29-1 to TRBJ1-1; no clear D gene. CDR3 size: 14 residues. Between the trimmed V and J ends, which lost 1 base and 4 bases, there was a span of 13 bases. Per the germline V gene, CDR1 is SQVTM and CDR2 is ANQGSEA. DNA for the CDR3: TGCAGCGTTGAAGTTGGAGGGTCTGTCACTGAAGCTTTCTTT. Its translation is CSVEVGGSVTEAFF.

Comment on this clone: The same CDR3 also results from other DNA sequences found in this sample. V usage is TRBV28 and J usage is TRBJ2-7, with unresolved D. The germline V gene has CDR1 MDHEN and CDR2 SYDVKM. This CDR3 is 12 amino acids long. Trimming shortened V by 3 bases and J by 3 bases, and 6 bases separated the two germline ends. CDR3 DNA: TGTGCCAGCAGTTTGCGGAACTACGAGCAGTACTTC. This gives the protein CASSLRNYEQYF.

The chain employs TRBV28 and TRBJ2-5; TRBD2 agrees at 10 bases. This CDR3 region has 19 residues. J gave up 5 bases and V 6 bases, and 21 bases lay outside the gene matches. Germline V gene lookup returns CDR1 MDHEN and CDR2 SYDVKM. Here the CDR3 reads CASSRGGTLAGVYGETQYF. The DNA for the CDR3 is TGTGCCAGCAGCCGGGGTGGGACCCTAGCGGGAGTGTATGGGGAGACCCAGTACTTC.

The chain has TRBV6-5 and TRBJ2-2; D call uncertain. Germline V gives CDR1 MNHEY, CDR2 SVGAGI. This CDR3 has 11 amino acids. With 4 bases removed from V and 7 bases from J, the gap between germline ends came to 4 bases. The CDR3 sequence: CASSFFGELFF. DNA of the CDR3: TGTGCCAGCAGTTTCTTCGGGGAGCTGTTTTTT.

This clone is a singleton in its sample. V usage is TRBV28 and J usage is TRBJ2-7; 9 bases line up with TRBD2. The CDR3 consists of 16 residues. Germline-derived CDR1 and CDR2 are MDHEN and SYDVKM. With 6 bases clipped from V and 2 bases from J, the junction kept 11 bases outside the gene matches. The CDR3 here is CASRFTLAGVAYEQYF. The CDR3 DNA sequence: TGTGCCAGCAGATTTACCTTAGCGGGAGTGGCCTACGAGCAGTACTTC.

The chain is built from TRBV28 and TRBJ2-1, with 10 positions matching TRBD2. The CDR3 has 16 amino acids. The V segment lost 2 bases and the J segment 7 bases; nucleotides outside the gene matches: 8. Per germline, CDR1 MDHEN and CDR2 SYDVKM. CDR3 nucleotides: TGTGCCAGCAGTTTAGATACTAGCGGGATAAGTAATGAGCAGTTCTTC. Translation: CASSLDTSGISNEQFF.